A selection of T cell receptor beta chains follows, all from one sample in a study of blood T cell repertoires in COVID-19. TCRdb keeps only in-frame clones here, not all; method: immunoSEQ multiplex PCR. The sample lists some 26,000 clones, 65% to 80% occurring once. Sequencing used peripheral blood. The receptors were gathered from a man in his forties or fifties with COVID-19, enrolled during active disease. Both conserved end residues are part of each CDR3. A D gene is named only where the DNA matches it firmly. Size is omitted from some rows. Given values are once, few, many or a class for expanded clones.

size: NA; V: TRBV11-2; J: TRBJ2-5; D: TRBD1; DNA: TGTGCCAGCAGCCCCAGGGGGACAGGCCAAGAGACCCAGTACTTC; CDR3: CASSPRGTGQETQYF
size: NA; V: TRBV19; J: TRBJ1-4; D: TRBD1; DNA: TGTGCCAGTAGTTTCCGGACAGGGGTACGAGAAAAACTGTTTTTT; CDR3: CASSFRTGVREKLFF
size: NA; V: TRBV5-6; J: TRBJ1-5; D: TRBD1; DNA: TGTGCCAGCAGCGGACAGGGCGGCAATCAGCCCCAGCATTTT; CDR3: CASSGQGGNQPQHF
size: few; V: TRBV21-1; J: TRBJ1-2; D: NA; DNA: TGTGCCAGCAGCAAAGCCCTACGGGGGGCCTATGGCTACACCTTC; CDR3: CASSKALRGAYGYTF
size: NA; V: TRBV11-2; J: TRBJ2-1; D: NA; DNA: TGTGCCAGCAGTAAAGGGGTTGAGCAGTTCTTC; CDR3: CASSKGVEQFF
size: NA; V: TRBV5-4; J: TRBJ2-3; D: TRBD2; DNA: TGTGCCAGCGGGGGGGGTCAGAATACGCAGTATTTT; CDR3: CASGGGQNTQYF
size: NA; V: TRBV19; J: TRBJ2-7; D: TRBD1; DNA: TGTGCCAGTAGTATAGCCGCCGGACAGGGTGATCACTACGAGCAGTACTTC; CDR3: CASSIAAGQGDHYEQYF
size: NA; V: TRBV27; J: TRBJ1-5; D: TRBD1; DNA: TGTGCCAGCAATCCTACAGGGGGCCTCTGGCAGCCCCAGCATTTT; CDR3: CASNPTGGLWQPQHF
size: NA; V: TRBV24-1; J: TRBJ2-1; D: NA; DNA: TGTGCCACCAGTGCCGACGGGGTCAATGAGCAGTTCTTC; CDR3: CATSADGVNEQFF
size: NA; V: TRBV2; J: TRBJ2-3; D: NA; DNA: TGTGCCAGCATAGGTCTTGCGGGGACAGATACGCAGTATTTT; CDR3: CASIGLAGTDTQYF
size: NA; V: TRBV27; J: TRBJ2-1; D: TRBD2; DNA: TGTGCCAGCAGTTCTGGACTAGCGGGGGGGTATGAGCAGTTCTTC; CDR3: CASSSGLAGGYEQFF
size: NA; V: TRBV19; J: TRBJ1-5; D: NA; DNA: TGTGCCACCTCCCGAGGCGGTCTGCTAGGCAATCAGCCCCAGCATTTT; CDR3: CATSRGGLLGNQPQHF
size: NA; V: TRBV6-5; J: TRBJ1-6; D: NA; DNA: TGTGCCAGCAGTTACGAGAGACAGTATAATTCACCCCTCCACTTT; CDR3: CASSYERQYNSPLHF
size: NA; V: TRBV7-3; J: TRBJ2-2; D: NA; DNA: TGTGCCAGCAGCCCTTGGACAGAGAAGGGTATCGGGGAGCTGTTTTTT; CDR3: CASSPWTEKGIGELFF
size: NA; V: TRBV7-6; J: TRBJ1-6; D: NA; DNA: TGTGCCAGCTGCTCCACCCAGGCGCCAAATTCACCCCTCCACTTT; CDR3: CASCSTQAPNSPLHF
size: NA; V: TRBV30; J: TRBJ2-2; D: TRBD2; DNA: TGTGCCTGGACAAATAAGCGGGGAGGTAGGACCGGGGAGCTGTTTTTT; CDR3: CAWTNKRGGRTGELFF
size: NA; V: TRBV9; J: TRBJ2-7; D: NA; DNA: TGTGCCAGCAGCCCCACTCCCGAGAGCTCCTACGAGCAGTACTTC; CDR3: CASSPTPESSYEQYF
size: NA; V: TRBV28; J: TRBJ1-1; D: TRBD1; DNA: TGTGCCAGCAGTTTGACAGGGGTGGCTTTCTTT; CDR3: CASSLTGVAFF
size: NA; V: TRBV5-5; J: TRBJ1-4; D: TRBD1; DNA: TGTGCCAGCAGCCCCGGACAGGGGTTTACGACTAATGAAAAACTGTTTTTT; CDR3: CASSPGQGFTTNEKLFF
size: NA; V: TRBV6-5; J: TRBJ1-2; D: NA; DNA: TGTGCCAGCACCCAGGGGAGGGTACCCTATGGCTACACCTTC; CDR3: CASTQGRVPYGYTF
size: NA; V: TRBV29-1; J: TRBJ1-2; D: TRBD1; DNA: TGCAGCGTTGAAGAAAGGGACAGGGTCGGTGGCTACACCTTC; CDR3: CSVEERDRVGGYTF
size: NA; V: TRBV19; J: TRBJ1-3; D: NA; DNA: TGTGCCAGTAGTATTCCAGGGTCAGGAAACACCATATATTTT; CDR3: CASSIPGSGNTIYF
size: NA; V: TRBV11-2; J: TRBJ2-5; D: NA; DNA: TGTGCCAGCAGCTTTCTCGGCAGGGTAGGCCAAGAGACCCAGTACTTC; CDR3: CASSFLGRVGQETQYF
size: NA; V: TRBV5-1; J: TRBJ1-4; D: NA; DNA: TGCGCCAGCAGTCCGAGGGTAGCGGGGGATGAAAAACTGTTTTTT; CDR3: CASSPRVAGDEKLFF
size: NA; V: TRBV30; J: TRBJ2-7; D: TRBD1; DNA: TGTGCCTGGAGTGGAGGGACAGATTTAAGCGAGCAGTACTTC; CDR3: CAWSGGTDLSEQYF
size: NA; V: TRBV7-6; J: TRBJ2-6; D: NA; DNA: TGTGCCAGCAGCGCTAGATCAGGGGCCAACGTCCTGACTTTC; CDR3: CASSARSGANVLTF
size: NA; V: TRBV24-1; J: TRBJ2-1; D: NA; DNA: TGTGCCACCAGTGACCCTCTAGCGACGGCCTACAATGAGCAGTTCTTC; CDR3: CATSDPLATAYNEQFF